This T cell receptor (beta chain) comes out of a study of tissue T cells after allogeneic stem cell transplantation (dated by TCRdb to the early 2020s). Concerning the study at large: For tissues with multiple samples, a pathologist reviewed H&E sections and gave sequencing priority to samples with histologically apparent lymphocytes. The study profiled TCR beta repertoires across many tissues from research autopsies of patients with and without GVHD, plus mouse models of GVHD. On the human side, the study was prospective and observational, with no blinding or randomization.

To note about this clone: Its antigen is still unknown. No base quality values were provided; no much bigger clone lies one nucleotide off.

The library was generated by the immunoSEQ multiplex PCR assay. TCRbeta CDR3 sequencing was performed at survey depth by Adaptive Biotechnologies, and CDR3 sequences, V/J genes, productive frequency and template counts were reported. TCR beta CDR3 regions were amplified from genomic DNA rather than RNA. On the authors' methods: Jensen-Shannon divergence served to quantify pairwise repertoire overlap between tissues, with 0 meaning identical and 1 meaning complete divergence. Tissues were clustered by single-linkage agglomerative hierarchical clustering of pairwise JSD values and displayed as dendrograms. GLIPH2 was run on all patient samples with simulation_depth 1000, kmer_min_depth 3, cdr3_length_cutoff 8, keeping groups with more than two unique CDR3s. In a standardized tissue-overlap score, Jaccard GLIPH-group overlap across patients was extrapolated to a standard repertoire size of 1000 clones. Linear mixed-effect models, with tissue included as a fixed effect and individual included as a random effect, were used to assess associations of diversity with clinical or experimental variables. TCRdb took this table from immuneACCESS and kept in-frame rearrangements with V and J called. Such tables lack part of the clones; where checked against another copy, unresolved V genes explain under half of the gap, and the rest is unexplained. The D gene and trimming were derived from the DNA, and the V and J assignments and clone size from that table. The sample contains 6,000 or so clones, 50% to 70% of them found a single time. Around a fifth of the sample goes to the ten largest clones.

Study-wide conclusions, independent of this receptor: The study did not determine which tissue TCRs were alloreactive or antigen-specific, and some clones might have been persisting host cells. Blood and spleen T cells captured only a limited portion of the TCR repertoire detected in tissues, in both patients and mice. No blood samples were available for the non-GVHD comparator patients. Few T cell clones were found to be shared across patients, but shared repertoire signatures across patients were revealed in a tissue-specific fashion by motif-based clustering. Within patients, how anatomically similar tissues were was a major factor shaping TCR repertoire composition, regardless of disease or transplant status. Sampling depth was acknowledged as a limitation, and the patient cohort was both small and clinically heterogeneous.

The time point label here, explained by the study, means: human tissue collected at research (rapid) autopsy. Three non-HCT comparator patients who had other cancers, at least five GI tract samples, and no known GI disease at death were chosen retrospectively. Autopsy tissues, which were obtained after a median post-mortem interval of roughly 9.9 hours, included GI sites from esophagus to rectum, liver, skin and lymphoid organs including spleen. Autopsy specimens were bisected, with one portion flash-frozen in liquid nitrogen and the remainder formalin-fixed, and GI outer muscle layers were removed. To extract genomic DNA from frozen tissues, either the Mag-Bind Blood & Tissue DNA HDQ 96 Kit on a Chemagic 360 or the DNeasy Blood & Tissue Kit was used. Because of concern about red blood cell contamination, extracted DNA was further purified using the Genomic DNA Clean & Concentrator-25 kit. Germline trimming: 2 bases from V, 5 bases from J; junction bases outside gene matches: 9. Counted from cysteine to phenylalanine, this CDR3 has 15 amino acids. Only CDR3 DNA is held: 45 bases, read in frame from base 1. Per the germline V gene, SGHRS is the CDR1 and YFSETQ is the CDR2.

This TCR came from a male donor older than 55 with lung cancer. This material consisted of tissue from the jejunum, taken at autopsy. This sequence uses TRBV5-1 and TRBJ1-1; 7 nucleotides in the junction match TRBD1. The DNA sequence reads TGCGCCAGCAGCTTAGAGACAGGGTATGGGACTGAAGCTTTCTTT. It specifies CASSLETGYGTEAFF.